This T cell receptor (beta chain) originates from a study of cytomegalovirus exposure and HLA in healthy donors. Overall study findings and caveats: HLA-A and HLA-B allele assignments for most subjects were reportedly predicted accurately using TCR beta sequences. Later analysis identified about 18,000 TCR beta sequences associated with HLA alleles, using a false discovery rate threshold of 0.05. In an earlier analysis, productive rearrangement rates for most beta V segments clustered near 87% or 30%. TCR beta V- and J-gene trimming was later associated with a missense DCLRE1C variant.

PCR employed 60 Vbeta and 13 Jbeta primers. Repertoires were generated with immunoSEQ multiplex PCR, while TCRdb's copy carries only in-frame clones and drops some. The repertoire holds about 200,000 clones, approximately 80% seen once, with 15% in the top ten. Worth noting for this clone: Antigen unknown.

CDR3 length: 13 amino acids. V was shortened by 2 bases and J by 4 bases, with 6 bases between the two germline ends. The germline gives CDR1 LNHDA, CDR2 SQIVND (reference sequence). This chain joins TRBV19 and TRBJ1-5; D is unresolved. Sequenced sample: PBMCs. This TCR derives from a middle-aged man in good health and CMV-seronegative. CDR3 residues: CASSILRNQPQHF. In DNA form, the CDR3 reads TGTGCCAGTAGTATACTACGGAATCAGCCCCAGCATTTT.